The rows below give T cell receptor beta chains drawn from one sample of a study of blood T cells in healthy people across ages. One entry per CDR3 protein, called by TCRdb with MiXCR from the 5' RACE reads. The profile covers 800,000 to 950,000 distinct CDR3 sequences, with about 28% appearing a single time and roughly 10% taken by the ten largest. This same sample was also part of a study on T cells of mothers and their children.

The sample taken for sequencing was blood. The receptors originated from a woman aged 40 to 50 in good health. Each CDR3 is given with its conserved first and last residue. The D gene is left open where the match is weak. Not every row has a clone size; where given, it reads once, few, many or a size class.

j_gene | v_gene | d_gene | abundance | CDR3nt | CDR3aa
TRBJ2-1 | TRBV6-5 | . | few | TGTGCCAGCCGTCAGGGTGCCTACAATGAGCTGTTCTTC | CASRQGAYNELFF
TRBJ1-2 | TRBV7-9 | . | few | TGTGCCAGCAGCCCTCTTTTCATTAACTATGGCTACACCTTC | CASSPLFINYGYTF
TRBJ1-2 | TRBV12-3/TRBV12-4 | . | few | TGTGCCAGCAGTCCCGCATGGAAGGAAGGCTACACCTTC | CASSPAWKEGYTF
TRBJ1-1 | TRBV29-1 | . | . | TGCAGCGGTTGGAAGAACACTGAAGCTTTCTTT | CSGWKNTEAFF
TRBJ2-2 | TRBV12-3/TRBV12-4 | TRBD1 | . | TGTGCCAGTTCCTTTGGGGGGGGACAGGGGGCCGGGGAGCTGTTTTTT | CASSFGGGQGAGELFF
TRBJ1-1 | TRBV6-2/TRBV6-3 | TRBD1 | few | TGTGCCAGCAGTTACTCGAGGACAGGGGTTACTGAAGCTTTCTTT | CASSYSRTGVTEAFF
TRBJ2-5 | TRBV5-1 | TRBD1 | many | TGCGCCAGCAGCTTCGGGACAGCCAAAGAGACCCAGTACTTC | CASSFGTAKETQYF
TRBJ1-2 | TRBV7-2 | TRBD1 | few | TGTGCCAGCAGCCCCAGGGGGACTAACTATGGCTACACCTTC | CASSPRGTNYGYTF
TRBJ1-5 | TRBV7-2 | . | few | TGTGCCAGCAGCTACAGGGTTGCTAGCAATCAGCCCCAGCATTTT | CASSYRVASNQPQHF
TRBJ2-3 | TRBV12-3/TRBV12-4 | . | . | TGTGCCAACAGTTTGGTCGGGAGCACAGATACGCAGTATTTT | CANSLVGSTDTQYF
TRBJ1-5 | TRBV15 | TRBD1 | few | TGTGCCACCAGCAGTGGACAGGGCAATCAGCCCCAGCATTTT | CATSSGQGNQPQHF
TRBJ2-7 | TRBV9 | . | once | TGTGCCAGCAGCGTAGAAGGAGGGTCCGTCTACGAGCAGTACTTC | CASSVEGGSVYEQYF
TRBJ1-1 | TRBV14 | TRBD1 | few | TGTGCCAGCAGCCAGTTGACAGGGGCGGGCTTTATAGTCAACACTGAAGCTTTCTTT | CASSQLTGAGFIVNTEAFF
TRBJ2-5 | TRBV7-2 | TRBD2 | many | TGTGCCAGCAGCCGCGGGGGGGTACAAGAGACCCAGTACTTC | CASSRGGVQETQYF
TRBJ2-3 | TRBV24-1 | . | . | TGTGCCACCAGTGCAACAGACAGCACAGATACGCCGTATTTT | CATSATDSTDTPYF
TRBJ1-2 | TRBV3-1 | . | few | TGTGCCAGCAGCCAAGTACGGATTAACTATGGCTACACCTTC | CASSQVRINYGYTF
TRBJ1-5 | TRBV7-9 | . | . | TGTGCCAGCAGCTTAGAAGGGAATCAGTCCCAGCATTTT | CASSLEGNQSQHF
TRBJ1-5 | TRBV18 | . | few | TGTGCCAGCTCACTGCGGACCCCCATGAGGAGCAATCAGCCCCAGCATTTT | CASSLRTPMRSNQPQHF
TRBJ2-6 | TRBV28 | TRBD1 | . | TGTGCCACCCTCGGACAGGACAACTACTTCTCTGGGGCCAACGTCCTGACTTTC | CATLGQDNYFSGANVLTF
TRBJ1-2 | TRBV29-1 | . | many | TGCAGCGTTGAAGATCGGGGGGCAAGTTATGGCTACACCTTC | CSVEDRGASYGYTF
TRBJ2-5 | TRBV28 | . | . | TGTGCCAGCAAACGGTCCACCAACAAGCAGTATTTC | CASKRSTNKQYF
TRBJ2-1 | TRBV28 | TRBD1 | many | TGTGCCACCGACAGGGAATCCTACAATGAGCAGTTCTTC | CATDRESYNEQFF
TRBJ2-5 | TRBV18 | . | many | TGTGCCAGCCGCACTAAAGAGACCCAGTACTTC | CASRTKETQYF
TRBJ1-5 | TRBV24-1 | . | . | TGTGCCGCCAGTGACCCGGGAAGGAAACAGCCCCAGCATTTT | CAASDPGRKQPQHF
TRBJ1-1 | TRBV5-1 | TRBD1 | . | TGCGCCAGCAGCCCACGGACAGGGAGAGTGGGTGCAACTGAAGCTTTCTTT | CASSPRTGRVGATEAFF
TRBJ2-7 | TRBV24-1 | TRBD1 | . | TGTGCCACCAGCGGGACAGGGAAAGACGAGCAGTACTTC | CATSGTGKDEQYF
TRBJ2-1 | TRBV5-1 | . | few | TGCGCCGGCAGCTTATACCAGGTCGATGAGCAGTTCTTC | CAGSLYQVDEQFF
TRBJ2-2 | TRBV3-1 | . | . | TGTGCCAGCAGCTGGAGGGCCGGGGAGCTGTTTTTT | CASSWRAGELFF
TRBJ2-1 | TRBV5-1 | TRBD2 | few | TGCGCCAGCAGCTATCTAGCGGGGGGAGGCCACAATGAGCAGTTCTTC | CASSYLAGGGHNEQFF
TRBJ2-1 | TRBV30 | . | . | TGTGCCGCAACCATAAGCTCCTACAATGAGCAGTTCTTC | CAATISSYNEQFF
TRBJ2-3 | TRBV12-3/TRBV12-4 | TRBD2 | few | TGTGCCAGCAGCAAGACCTCCGGTGCTAGCGGGCGGCGCACAGATACGCAGTATTTT | CASSKTSGASGRRTDTQYF
TRBJ2-7 | TRBV9 | TRBD2 | few | TGTGCCAGCAGCCAGACCGAGCGGGGGCCCCCCTACGAGCAGTACTTC | CASSQTERGPPYEQYF
TRBJ1-2 | TRBV20-1 | . | few | TGCAGTGCTATCTCCGGGGACCTCGCCCGCTATGGCTACACCTTC | CSAISGDLARYGYTF
TRBJ2-7 | TRBV2 | . | many | TGTGCCAGCAATCGGGACCCATCCTACGAGCAGTACTTC | CASNRDPSYEQYF
TRBJ2-6 | TRBV5-1 | . | few | TGCGCCAGCACGAGCCCTGGGGCCAACGTCCTGACTTTC | CASTSPGANVLTF
TRBJ2-3 | TRBV11-2 | TRBD2 | . | TGTGCCAGCAGCTCGATGGGACTAGCGGGAGTTGATACGCAGTATTTT | CASSSMGLAGVDTQYF